This record covers a single TCR beta chain. One entry per CDR3 protein results from TCRdb running MiXCR on the RT-PCR reads. The sample comprises about 410,000 distinct CDR3 sequences, 16% of which are singletons, and less than 8% rests with the top ten. The CDR3 consists of 14 residues. These data belong to a study of patients and donors after allogeneic stem cell transplantation. The specimen sequenced was blood, either unsorted or a sorted T cell fraction (not recorded which). The rearrangement joins TRBV21-1 to TRBJ1-6; the table assigns TRBD1, which was not confirmed against the DNA. TRBV21-1 is a documented pseudogene. The origin of this receptor is a human donor who was either an allogeneic HSCT recipient or a stem cell or donor lymphocyte infusion donor (not recorded which). It is not recorded whose cells these are; they may come from a transplant donor. The CDR3 bases are TGTGCCAGCAGGTTGCGACAGGGCGCGGCACCCCTCCACTTT. Protein: CASRLRQGAAPLHF.